The T cell receptor (beta chain) described here comes from a study of blood T cell repertoires in COVID-19. The method was immunoSEQ multiplex PCR; TCRdb's version includes in-frame clones alone and lacks a portion of them. This table has roughly 150,000 clones, approximately 84% appearing once. This receptor was identified in a woman of 80 years or more with acute or convalescent COVID-19. Sequencing was done on a sample of peripheral blood.

The CDR3 sequence: CASSQGGTVANYGYTF. The CDR3 nucleotides read TGTGCCAGCAGCCAGGGCGGGACAGTCGCTAACTATGGCTACACCTTC. The J gene is TRBJ1-2, the V gene TRBV3-1 (or the pseudogene TRBV3-2); 7 bases fit TRBD1. Germline CDR1 reads LGHDT; CDR2 reads YNNKEL (reference sequence). After removal of 3 bases from V and 0 bases from J, the junction contained 7 bases not matched to a gene. This CDR3 contains 16 residues.